The sequence of this T cell receptor (beta chain) was determined in a study of beta chain features in type 1 diabetes. Study-wide findings and caveats: TCRB CDR3s from Type 1 diabetes patients were moderately but significantly shorter in all four CD4+ subsets. Any HLA-type effect on TCRB rearrangement remained unresolved here.

This clone turned up a few times. What it binds is unknown. TCRB transcripts that were expressed got sequenced, as all of the isolated RNA had been reverse transcribed. Regulatory, naive and central memory T cell samples averaged around 3.6 million reads. Generated by immunoSEQ multiplex PCR, the TCRdb table keeps only in-frame clones and is missing some. The sample holds roughly 290,000 clones, roughly 15% seen once. Trimming cost V 3 bases and J 4 bases, with 9 bases left between them. The CDR3 length is 13 residues. Looked up from germline, CDR1 is SGHNT and CDR2 is YYREEE (reference sequence). Every single donor gave one heparinised blood draw, and these averaged approximately 100 mL. Populations isolated by sorting all had purity greater than 98%.

The sequencing sample was made of naive CD4+ T cells from blood. The clonotype originates from a young man with type 1 diabetes. The chain uses TRBV5-4 and TRBJ2-3; no firm D call. This CDR3 is CASSSRGADTQYF. The CDR3 DNA is TGTGCCAGCAGCTCCCGAGGAGCAGATACGCAGTATTTT.